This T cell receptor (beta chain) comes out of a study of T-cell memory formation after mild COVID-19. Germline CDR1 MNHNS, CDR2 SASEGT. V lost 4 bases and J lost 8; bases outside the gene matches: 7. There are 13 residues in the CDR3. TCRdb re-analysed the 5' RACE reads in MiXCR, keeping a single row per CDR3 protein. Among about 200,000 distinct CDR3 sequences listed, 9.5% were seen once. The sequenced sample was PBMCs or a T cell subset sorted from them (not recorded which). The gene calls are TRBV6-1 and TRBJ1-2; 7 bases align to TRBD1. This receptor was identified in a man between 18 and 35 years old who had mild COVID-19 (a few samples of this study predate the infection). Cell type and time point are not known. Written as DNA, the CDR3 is TGTGCCAGCAGTGTTCGACAGGGTGTGGGCTACACCTTC. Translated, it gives CASSVRQGVGYTF.